Reported below is one TCR beta chain. Its antigen is not known. The germline V gene has CDR1 MNHEY and CDR2 SVGEGT. This CDR3 is built from 14 residues. V was cut by 5 bases and J by 0 bases, with 9 bases left in between. This sample stems from a study of T cell responses to AZD1222 COVID-19 vaccine. Study findings and constraints: Baseline serology detected seropositivity in only six AZD1222 recipients. There were vaccine-associated CD4 TCRs across spike, dominant at 160-218 and 743-854. White British ancestry dominated among donors, who included more females, and clonal diversity was possibly underestimated. Sampling captured repertoires only after the peak T cell response.

Assay used: immunoSEQ multiplex PCR; TCRdb lists only in-frame clones, some missing. The sample contains 250,000 to 300,000 clones, 85% to 95% of which appear only once. This chain connects TRBV6-2 or TRBV6-3 to TRBJ2-3, with TRBD2 as a possible D gene (6 bases). The sequenced sample was peripheral blood, obtained 28 days after the second AZD1222 dose. The source of this sequence is an adult who received the AZD1222 COVID-19 vaccine. This CDR3 reads CASSRGLSTDTQYF. The CDR3 coding sequence is TGTGCCAGCAGTAGGGGACTGAGCACAGATACGCAGTATTTT.